This passage covers 5 T cell receptor beta chains from one sample sequenced in a study of CD8 T cells in Susac syndrome (dated by TCRdb to the late 2010s). The library relied on the immunoSEQ multiplex PCR assay. RNA was extracted using the RNeasy kit, and roughly 0.5 to 1 microgram was reverse transcribed with random hexamers. Through fastp at Q25 and MiXCR, TCRdb rebuilt clones from the public reads, retaining in-frame beta chains. Rows merge per CDR3 protein into single entries with the most common DNA and genes. The sample has about 120,000 distinct CDR3 sequences on record, less than 95% of them singletons. Together, the top ten hold just over 0.095% of the sample. Sequenced: CD4+ T cells from PBMCs. The receptor source for this set is a human donor in good health.

This clonotype has only one observation. The gene calls are TRBV10-3 and TRBJ2-3; 11 bases agree with TRBD2. From germline, CDR1 is ENHRY and CDR2 SYGVKD. The CDR3 is made up of 16 amino acids. V lost 2 bases and J lost 0; bases outside the gene matches: 1. The CDR3 sequence is CAISEGTSGSTDTQYF. The CDR3 DNA is TGTGCCATCAGTGAGGGGACTAGCGGTAGCACAGATACGCAGTATTTT.

The V gene is TRBV16, the J gene TRBJ1-2, with D uncertain. The CDR3 is made up of 12 amino acids. Germline V gene sequence: CDR1 KGHSY, CDR2 FQNENV. V lost 5 bases, J lost 6 bases, and 10 bases lay in between. Here the CDR3 DNA reads TGTGCCAGCAGCTTCCGGGAGAATGGCTACACCTTC. Translated: CASSFRENGYTF. The complete variable domain, with remaining parts taken from reference TRBV16 and TRBJ1-2, reads GEEVAQTPKHLVRGEGQKAKLYCAPIKGHSYVFWYQQVLKNEFKFLISFQNENVFDETGMPKERFSAKCLPNSPCSLEIQATKLEDSAVYFCASSFRENGYTFGSGTRLTVV.

The gene calls are TRBV24-1 and TRBJ2-3, with 10 bases aligning to TRBD2. V shed 2 bases and J 2 bases; nucleotides not matched to a gene: 6. Germline CDR1 is KGHDR and CDR2 is SFDVKD. This CDR3 has 17 residues. CDR3 loop: CATSDSTAGGITDTQYF. The DNA of the CDR3 is TGTGCCACCAGTGATTCCACAGCGGGAGGGATCACAGATACGCAGTATTTT.

The rearrangement joins TRBV4-1 to TRBJ1-1, with D possibly being TRBD1 (5 bases). The CDR3 totals 16 residues. CDR1 is MGHRA, CDR2 YSYEKL, per germline. V was trimmed by 0 bases and J by 2 bases, leaving 13 bases between them. CDR3 nucleotides: TGCGCCAGCAGCCAAGAGGGGACGGGCCTTAACACTGAAGCTTTCTTT. Protein sequence: CASSQEGTGLNTEAFF.

The count of this clonotype is one. V usage is TRBV3-1 and J usage is TRBJ1-2, with D uncertain. In germline, CDR1 is LGHDT, CDR2 YNNKEL (reference sequence). CDR3 size: 12 residues. The germline V and J ends were trimmed by 3 bases and 6 bases, with 8 bases remaining between them. The CDR3 nucleotides read TGTGCCAGCAGCCAGTCGGGGAATGGCTACACCTTC. Translating gives CASSQSGNGYTF.